This TCR beta chain was sequenced for a study of shared clonotypes between healthy human individuals. Assay used: immunoSEQ multiplex PCR; TCRdb lists only in-frame clones, some missing. The repertoire holds a few million clones, with 92% as singletons. Study conclusions and caveats: For naive CD4 cells, roughly 4.8% of clonotypes were shared across a handful of donors.

This CDR3 contains 17 residues. In germline, CDR1 is LGHNA, CDR2 YNFKEQ. V trimming: 1 base; J trimming: 6 bases; junction bases outside the gene matches: 11. Worth noting for this clone: What it recognizes is unknown.

Specimen: naive CD4+ T cells from PBMCs. Subset meaning: CD45RA+ positively selected. The chain combines TRBV4-2 with TRBJ1-5; 8 bases agree with TRBD1. This TCR came from a man aged 18-30 years in good health. Some clones in this sample may be carry-over from other donors' samples. The CDR3 coding sequence is TGTGCCAGCAGCCAAGTATCCACCCAGGGGGCCCGTCAGCCCCAGCATTTT. Protein sequence: CASSQVSTQGARQPQHF.